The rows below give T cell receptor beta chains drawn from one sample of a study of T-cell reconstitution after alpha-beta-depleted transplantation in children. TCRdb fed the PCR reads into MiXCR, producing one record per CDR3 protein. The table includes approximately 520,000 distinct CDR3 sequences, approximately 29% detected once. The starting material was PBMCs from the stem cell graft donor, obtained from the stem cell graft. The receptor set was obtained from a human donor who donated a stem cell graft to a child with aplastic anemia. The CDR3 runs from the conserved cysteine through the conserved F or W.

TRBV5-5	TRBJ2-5	CASSSVGSTSLQETQYF
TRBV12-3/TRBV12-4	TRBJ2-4	CASSFLGKNIQYF
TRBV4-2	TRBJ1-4	CASSQDPTGGNEKLFF
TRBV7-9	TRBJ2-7	CASSLWWGSLGQYF
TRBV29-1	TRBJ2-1	CSVAGQGVYEQFF
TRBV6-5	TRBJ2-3	CASRGATQYF
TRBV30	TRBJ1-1	CAWSVLGGPHTEAFF
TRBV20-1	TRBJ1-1	CSARDLGQGFTEAFF
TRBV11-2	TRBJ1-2	CASSLMGPGQGAGRGYTF
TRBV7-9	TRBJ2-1	CASSRRLAAYNEQFF
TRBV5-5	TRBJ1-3	CASSLQGPGNTIYF
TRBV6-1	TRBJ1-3	CASRVRLLGSGNTIYF
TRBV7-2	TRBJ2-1	CASSDQWRAVYNEQFF
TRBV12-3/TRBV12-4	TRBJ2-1	CASSLGLEKIQQFF
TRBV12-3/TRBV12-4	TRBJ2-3	CASNQLADTQYF
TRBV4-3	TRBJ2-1	CASSQILAGGYNEQFF
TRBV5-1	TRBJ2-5	CASSFLADPELYQETQYF
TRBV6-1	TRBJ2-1	CASSIAGGSSYNEQFF
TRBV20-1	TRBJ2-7	CSARGQGYEQYF
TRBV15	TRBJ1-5	CATSRDYNQPQHF
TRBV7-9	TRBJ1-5	CASSYGGQINQPQHF
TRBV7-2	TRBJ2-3	CASSPRLALDTQYF
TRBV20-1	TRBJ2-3	CSAQTSGSINTQYF
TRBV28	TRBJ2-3	CATRGWDTDTQYF
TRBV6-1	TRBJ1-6	CAVRGDSGSPLHF
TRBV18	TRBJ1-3	CASSPSTGPGNTIYF
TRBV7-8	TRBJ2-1	CASSLAVNRDEQFF
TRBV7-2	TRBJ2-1	CASSLTSVSSYNEQFF
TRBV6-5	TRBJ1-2	CASSYSTGEGYTF
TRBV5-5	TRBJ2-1	CASSLEQARDEQFF
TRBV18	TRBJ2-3	CASSQGAGALADTQYF
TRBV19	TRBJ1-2	CASSIENRGNYGYTF
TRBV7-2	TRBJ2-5	CASSAAGLGETQYF
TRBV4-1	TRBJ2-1	CASSYDKGQGVWNEQFF
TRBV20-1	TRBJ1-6	CSARVTKDTPYNSPLHF
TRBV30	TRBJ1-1	CAWNSPGEEAFF
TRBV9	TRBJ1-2	CASSLQGTANYGYTF
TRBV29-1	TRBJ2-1	CSVGGRGVHEQFF
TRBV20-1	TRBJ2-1	CSATGLAGYKAWNEQFF
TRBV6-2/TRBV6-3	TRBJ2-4	CASSEGETSIQYF
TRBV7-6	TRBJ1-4	CASSPNSAGNEKLFF
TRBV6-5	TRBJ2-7	CASSYGQADYEQYF
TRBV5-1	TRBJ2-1	CASSAGLAGAFRNEQFF
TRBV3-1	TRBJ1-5	CASSQEMGGRSVPQHF
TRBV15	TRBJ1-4	CATSRLRPGRNGVDEKLFF